This is a list of T cell receptor beta chains from one sample in a study of PD-L1 blockade in urothelial cancer. Sequenced by immunoSEQ multiplex PCR; TCRdb stores in-frame clones only, minus some. The sample contains approximately 48,000 clones, around 88% of which appear only once. This material consisted of PBMCs, taken around atezolizumab (anti-PD-L1) treatment. The receptors derive from a woman between 55 and 75 years old with urothelial cancer. The CDR3 runs from the conserved cysteine through the conserved F or W. A D gene is named only where the DNA matches it firmly. Size values are once, few and many counts, or a class for expanded clones, and some rows have none.

cdr3_aa: CATSRGGDNEQFF
cdr3_nt: TGTGCCACCAGCAGAGGCGGGGACAATGAGCAGTTCTTC
v_call: TRBV15
d_call: -
j_call: TRBJ2-1
clone_size: -

cdr3_aa: CASSETTREPYEQYF
cdr3_nt: TGTGCCAGCAGTGAGACGACGCGGGAACCCTACGAGCAGTACTTC
v_call: TRBV2
d_call: -
j_call: TRBJ2-7
clone_size: -

cdr3_aa: CASSPGAKGEQYF
cdr3_nt: TGTGCCAGCTCACCAGGGGCAAAGGGCGAGCAGTACTTC
v_call: TRBV18
d_call: -
j_call: TRBJ2-7
clone_size: -

cdr3_aa: CASRTGTVGFEQYF
cdr3_nt: TGCGCCAGCAGGACCGGGACAGTAGGATTCGAGCAGTACTTC
v_call: TRBV5-1
d_call: TRBD1
j_call: TRBJ2-7
clone_size: -

cdr3_aa: CASSPTGGSGNQPQHF
cdr3_nt: TGTGCCAGCAGCCCCACAGGGGGCTCGGGCAATCAGCCCCAGCATTTT
v_call: TRBV12-1
d_call: -
j_call: TRBJ1-5
clone_size: once

cdr3_aa: CASSERTEAYNEQFF
cdr3_nt: TGTGCCAGCAGCGAACGGACAGAGGCCTACAATGAGCAGTTCTTC
v_call: TRBV9
d_call: -
j_call: TRBJ2-1
clone_size: -

cdr3_aa: CASSSGQGDYGYTF
cdr3_nt: TGTGCCAGCAGTTCGGGACAGGGGGACTATGGCTACACCTTC
v_call: TRBV7-8
d_call: TRBD1
j_call: TRBJ1-2
clone_size: few

cdr3_aa: CASSFTGRGIMRQETQYF
cdr3_nt: TGTGCCAGCAGTTTTACTGGACGGGGAATAATGCGCCAAGAGACCCAGTACTTC
v_call: TRBV28
d_call: -
j_call: TRBJ2-5
clone_size: -

cdr3_aa: CATSRGFSGGPNNEQFF
cdr3_nt: TGTGCCACCAGCAGGGGTTTTAGCGGGGGGCCTAACAATGAGCAGTTCTTC
v_call: TRBV15
d_call: TRBD2
j_call: TRBJ2-1
clone_size: -

cdr3_aa: CASSWGTGNQPQHF
cdr3_nt: TGCGCCAGCAGCTGGGGGACAGGCAATCAGCCCCAGCATTTT
v_call: TRBV5-1
d_call: TRBD1
j_call: TRBJ1-5
clone_size: -

cdr3_aa: CASTEGAREQYF
cdr3_nt: TGTGCCTCGACGGAGGGGGCACGAGAGCAGTACTTC
v_call: TRBV10-3
d_call: -
j_call: TRBJ2-7
clone_size: -

cdr3_aa: CASSRTGGGYTEAFF
cdr3_nt: TGTGCCAGCAGTCGGACAGGGGGCGGTTACACTGAAGCTTTCTTT
v_call: TRBV27
d_call: TRBD1
j_call: TRBJ1-1
clone_size: -

cdr3_aa: CASSQDPGQLSYEQYF
cdr3_nt: TGTGCCAGCAGCCAAGACCCCGGACAGCTATCCTACGAGCAGTACTTC
v_call: TRBV4-2
d_call: -
j_call: TRBJ2-7
clone_size: -

cdr3_aa: CASSPGQGIITGELFF
cdr3_nt: TGTGCCAGCAGCCCCGGACAGGGCATAATCACCGGGGAGCTGTTTTTT
v_call: TRBV5-4
d_call: TRBD1
j_call: TRBJ2-2
clone_size: -